A single sample is the source of the 21 T cell receptor beta chains below, sequenced in a study of identical twins. From the 5' RACE reads, TCRdb called clonotypes with MiXCR, one entry per CDR3 protein. The sample records hundreds of thousands of distinct CDR3 sequences, around an eighth being singletons. These data were likewise used in another study, on yellow fever vaccine responses in identical twins.

Material for sequencing was CD8+ T cells sorted from blood. The receptor set was obtained from a woman under 30 in good health.

This clonotype turned up a few times. This rearrangement joins TRBV11-3 to TRBJ2-1; TRBD1 is a possible D gene (5 bases). Germline-derived CDR1 and CDR2 are SGHNT and YENEEA. The CDR3 loop spans 12 amino acids. The ends were cut back, 5 bases at V and 7 bases at J, with 9 bases in the middle. CDR3 coding DNA: TGTGCCAGCAGCGCTCAGGGTAATGAGCAGTTCTTC. Residues: CASSAQGNEQFF.

The rearrangement links TRBV5-4 to TRBJ2-1, with D perhaps TRBD2 (7 bases). The CDR3 contains 14 residues. The V end lost 4 bases, the J end lost 9 bases, and 17 bases lay between the germline ends. Germline CDR1 and CDR2: SGHNT and YYREEE (reference sequence). CDR3 nucleotide sequence: TGTGCCAGCAGCCCGCTGGGGGGGCGGGTTGAGCAGTTCTTC. Translated: CASSPLGGRVEQFF.

The J gene is TRBJ1-1, the V gene TRBV15, with D possibly matching TRBD1 (5 bases). The germline V gene encodes CDR1 LNHNV and CDR2 YYDKDF (reference sequence). V lost 4 bases, J lost 0 bases, and 12 bases lay in between. This CDR3 contains 15 residues. This CDR3 is CATSKAGRMNTEAFF. The CDR3 DNA is TGTGCCACCAGCAAAGCGGGACGAATGAACACTGAAGCTTTCTTT.

This clonotype was observed a handful of times. The chain combines TRBV20-1 with TRBJ2-1; D perhaps matches TRBD1 (5 bases). The germline V gene encodes CDR1 DFQATT and CDR2 SNEGSKA (reference sequence). The V gene lost 7 bases and the J gene lost 3 bases, with 7 bases spanning the gap. The CDR3 has 11 residues. The CDR3 loop reads CSGDSYNEQFF. The DNA for the CDR3 is TGCAGTGGCGACAGCTACAATGAGCAGTTCTTC.

This clonotype was picked up one time. CDR3 loop: CASSLSGRGYNEQFF. DNA of the CDR3: TGTGCCAGCAGCCTAAGCGGGAGGGGCTACAATGAGCAGTTCTTC. This chain links TRBV7-8 with TRBJ2-1; 10 bases match TRBD2. The CDR3 consists of 15 residues. The junction had 4 bases not matched to a gene; V was cut back by 5 bases and J by 3 bases. Germline V gene data show CDR1 as SGHVS and CDR2 as FQNEAQ. Based on the CDR3 plus reference TRBV7-8 and TRBJ2-1, the full variable domain is GAGVSQSPRYKVAKRGQDVALRCDPISGHVSLFWYQQALGQGPEFLTYFQNEAQLDKSGLPSDRFFAERPEGSVSTLKIQRTQQEDSAVYLCASSLSGRGYNEQFFGPGTRLTVL.

This clonotype was found a few times. CDR3 DNA: TGTGCCAGCAGACCGGGACTAGCGCACTCAGAGACCCAGTACTTC. Translation gives CASRPGLAHSETQYF. The V gene is TRBV6-2 or TRBV6-3, the J gene TRBJ2-5; TRBD2 matches at 10 bases. CDR3 size: 15 residues. With 6 bases clipped from V and 4 bases from J, the junction kept 8 bases outside the gene matches. The germline V gene encodes CDR1 MNHEY and CDR2 SVGEGT.

This clonotype was counted at least ten times. The rearrangement uses TRBV12-5 and TRBJ2-1; 7 bases are shared with TRBD1. Germline V gene lookup returns CDR1 LGHNT and CDR2 FRNRAP. The CDR3 is 15 amino acids. The J segment lost 7 bases and the V segment lost 9 bases, leaving 15 bases of the junction unmatched. The CDR3 sequence is CASALPGQRGNEQFF. CDR3 in DNA: TGTGCTAGCGCTCTCCCGGGACAGCGCGGGAATGAGCAGTTCTTC. The entire variable domain, with the rest obtained from reference TRBV12-5 and TRBJ2-1, is as follows: DARVTQTPRHKVTEMGQEVTMRCQPILGHNTVFWYRQTMMQGLELLAYFRNRAPLDDSGMPKDRFSAEMPDATLATLKIQPSEPRDSAVYFCASALPGQRGNEQFFGPGTRLTVL.

The table lists this clonotype with many counts. This sequence joins TRBV12-3 or TRBV12-4 and TRBJ1-2; 8 bases are shared with TRBD1. J was trimmed by 6 bases and V by 6 bases; bases with no gene match: 9. The CDR3 covers 14 residues. The CDR3 DNA reads TGTGCCAGCAGGGCACCAGGGGGCAACGATGGCTACACCTTC. This codes for CASRAPGGNDGYTF.

This clonotype turned up a few times. The missing conserved phenylalanine or tryptophan at the end of this CDR3 makes a read error likely. This chain connects TRBV10-3 to TRBJ2-7, with 9 nucleotides matching TRBD1. Unmatched junction bases numbered 11, after V lost 10 bases and J lost 1 base. CDR3 length equals 15 residues. Germline CDR1 and CDR2: ENHRY and SYGVKD. The CDR3 sequence: CATNCRTGVSYEQYA. CDR3 DNA sequence: TGTGCCACTAACTGCAGGACAGGGGTTTCCTACGAGCAGTACGCC.

This clonotype was observed a few times. The V gene is TRBV5-6, the J gene TRBJ1-5; 8 bases are shared with TRBD1. J lost 0 bases, V lost 5 bases, and 13 bases had no gene match. Germline values: CDR1 SGHDT, CDR2 YYEEEE. This CDR3 is built from 18 residues. Written as DNA, the CDR3 is TGTGCCAGCAGGACCACCGGGACAGGACAATATAGCAATCAGCCCCAGCATTTT. It specifies CASRTTGTGQYSNQPQHF.

The V call is TRBV3-1, the J call TRBJ2-1, with TRBD2 identical over 10 bases. Unmatched junction bases numbered 4, after V lost 5 bases and J lost 0 bases. From germline, CDR1 is LGHDT and CDR2 YNNKEL (reference sequence). The CDR3 loop spans 16 amino acids. The chain's CDR3 is CASSSPSGSSYNEQFF. The CDR3 DNA sequence: TGTGCCAGCAGCTCTCCTAGCGGGAGCTCCTACAATGAGCAGTTCTTC.

This clonotype was observed a handful of times. The chain uses TRBV7-6 and TRBJ2-1; 8 nucleotides agree with TRBD1. Losses at the gene ends were 2 bases for V and 7 bases for J; bases not matched to a gene: 10. The CDR3 sequence is 16 residues long. CDR1 SGHVS and CDR2 FNYEAQ come from the germline V gene. The CDR3 spells CASSLPRDRSGNEQFF. DNA for the CDR3: TGTGCCAGCAGCTTACCTCGGGACAGGTCGGGGAATGAGCAGTTCTTC.

This clonotype has just a few counts. V and J are TRBV5-6 and TRBJ2-7; D is unclear. The CDR3 is made up of 13 amino acids. Germline CDR1 and CDR2: SGHDT and YYEEEE. Trimming stripped 4 bases from V and 1 base from J, with 9 bases between. DNA of the CDR3: TGTGCCAGCAGCCCCGGATATTCCTACGAGCAGTACGTC. Protein: CASSPGYSYEQYV.

This clonotype was seen only a few times. The CDR3 spells CSVEVPGVNTIYF. In DNA form, the CDR3 reads TGCAGCGTTGAAGTTCCGGGGGTGAACACCATATATTTT. The genes are TRBV29-1 and TRBJ1-3; possible D gene TRBD1, 5 bases. V dropped 1 base and J dropped 7 bases, with 11 bases sitting between them. Germline V CDR1 and CDR2: SQVTM, ANQGSEA. The CDR3 is made up of 13 amino acids.

In this sample, this clonotype turned up a few times. The rearrangement uses TRBV27 and TRBJ2-2; perhaps TRBD2 as D (5 bases). Trimming stripped 2 bases from V and 7 bases from J, with 14 bases between. The CDR3 runs 15 residues. In germline, CDR1 is MNHEY, CDR2 SMNVEV (reference sequence). The CDR3 nucleotides read TGTGCCAGCAGTTTAATGGCAGGAGGAGGCGGGGAGCTGTTTTTT. Residues: CASSLMAGGGGELFF.

The chain recombines TRBV7-9 with TRBJ2-5, with 12 nucleotides matching TRBD1. This CDR3 contains 15 residues. Germline V gene sequence: CDR1 SEHNR, CDR2 FQNEAQ (reference sequence). Germline trimming cut 8 bases from V and 4 bases from J; bases unmatched to any gene: 8. The chain's CDR3 is CASSKPGQGAETQYF. CDR3 nucleotide sequence: TGTGCCAGCTCAAAACCGGGACAGGGGGCAGAGACCCAGTACTTC.

In this sample, this clonotype turned up a few times. The rearrangement uses TRBV7-9 and TRBJ1-6; no definite D call. V lost 1 base and J lost 9, with 4 bases in between. The CDR3 length is 12 residues. The V gene's germline CDR1 is SEHNR and CDR2 FQNEAQ (reference sequence). CDR3 sequence: CASSLDTSPLHF. CDR3 nucleotides: TGTGCCAGCAGCTTAGATACTTCACCCCTCCACTTT.

V and J are TRBV28 and TRBJ2-1; D gene uncertain. Trimming stripped 3 bases from V and 8 bases from J, with 8 bases between. Germline loops: CDR1 MDHEN, CDR2 SYDVKM. This CDR3 has 12 residues. The CDR3 sequence is CASSFWMDEQFF. In nucleotides, the CDR3 is TGTGCCAGCAGTTTCTGGATGGATGAGCAGTTCTTC.

J is TRBJ2-2 and V is TRBV12-3 or TRBV12-4; D perhaps matches TRBD2 (5 bases). V lost 4 bases and J 6 bases, leaving 9 bases between the germline ends. The CDR3 is made up of 13 amino acids. Here the CDR3 reads CASSWTRSGELFF. CDR3 bases: TGTGCCAGCAGTTGGACTCGATCCGGGGAGCTGTTTTTT.

The table lists this clonotype with a few counts. V gene TRBV13 combines with J gene TRBJ2-5; 7 positions agree with TRBD2. V gave up 10 bases and J gave up 5 bases; unmatched junction bases: 10. Germline V lookup: CDR1 PRHDT, CDR2 FYEKMQ (reference sequence). This CDR3 is built from 13 residues. The CDR3 DNA is TGTGCCACCGGGGACTACGCGCGGGAGACCCAGTACTTC. Translation: CATGDYARETQYF.

This clonotype turned up a few times. This chain links TRBV5-5 with TRBJ2-2, with TRBD1 matching 7 bases. CDR1 and CDR2 (germline): SGHKS, YYEKEE (reference sequence). V trimming: 2 bases; J trimming: 6 bases; junction bases outside the gene matches: 1. The CDR3 loop spans 13 amino acids. CDR3: CASSLGQAGELFF. DNA for the CDR3: TGTGCCAGCAGCTTAGGACAGGCCGGGGAGCTGTTTTTT.